This T cell receptor (beta chain) derives from a study of patients and donors after allogeneic stem cell transplantation. Using its own MiXCR run on the RT-PCR reads, TCRdb lists one record per CDR3 protein. Of 400,000 to 450,000 distinct CDR3 sequences in the sample, approximately 16% were seen once. Trimming took off 6 bases at V and 9 bases at J, with 21 bases between the two ends. The CDR3 covers 15 residues. Source material: blood, either unsorted or a sorted T cell fraction (not recorded which). This TCR derives from a human donor who was either an allogeneic HSCT recipient or a stem cell or donor lymphocyte infusion donor (not recorded which). It is not recorded whose cells these are; they may come from a transplant donor. The chain is built from TRBV12-3 or TRBV12-4 and TRBJ1-5, with a weak D call TRBD1 (6 bases). DNA of the CDR3: TGTGCCAGCAGCCCCCCACAGACAGGCCCTCGGCCCCAGCATTTT. Translating it yields CASSPPQTGPRPQHF.